This section outlines one TCR beta chain sequence together with its context. The CDR3 has 19 amino acids. In germline, CDR1 is SGHKS, CDR2 YYEKEE (reference sequence). The V end lost 4 bases, the J end lost 4 bases, and 27 bases lay between the germline ends. The source of the sample is a study of blood T cell repertoires in COVID-19. Study in general: PBMCs, B-cell-depleted T cells, or T cells were the source of the cDNA or gDNA that made up the material.

Original processing notes: Reference gene primers were amplified, and this amplification served to estimate nucleated cell counts. The table came from immunoSEQ multiplex PCR; TCRdb's copy has only in-frame clones and leaves some out. Clone size and the V and J calls come from that table; the DNA yielded D and trimming. The sample lists about 84,000 clones; 60% to 75% were seen once. This TCR was recovered from a man between 45 and 60 years old with active or convalescent COVID-19. The chain links TRBV5-5 to TRBJ1-5; D may be TRBD1 (6 bases). The sequenced sample consisted of peripheral blood. CDR3 in amino acids: CASSPVPGAGQGGNQPQHF. CDR3 coding DNA: TGTGCCAGCAGCCCGGTTCCAGGGGCGGGTCAAGGCGGGAATCAGCCCCAGCATTTT.